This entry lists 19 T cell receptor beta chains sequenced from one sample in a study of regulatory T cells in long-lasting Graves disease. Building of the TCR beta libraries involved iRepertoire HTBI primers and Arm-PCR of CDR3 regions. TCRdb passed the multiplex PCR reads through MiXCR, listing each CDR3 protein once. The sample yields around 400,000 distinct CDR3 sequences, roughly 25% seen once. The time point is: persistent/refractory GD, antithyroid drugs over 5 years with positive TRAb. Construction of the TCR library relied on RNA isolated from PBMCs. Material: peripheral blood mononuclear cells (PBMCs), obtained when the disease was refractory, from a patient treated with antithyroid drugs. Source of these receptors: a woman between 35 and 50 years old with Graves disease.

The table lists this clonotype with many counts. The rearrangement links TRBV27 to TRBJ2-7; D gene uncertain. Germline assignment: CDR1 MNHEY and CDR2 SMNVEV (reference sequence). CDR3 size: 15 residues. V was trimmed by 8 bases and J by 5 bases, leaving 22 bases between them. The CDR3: CASSDIEVALDEQYF. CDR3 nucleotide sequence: TGTGCCAGCTCTGATATCGAGGTTGCATTGGACGAGCAGTACTTC.

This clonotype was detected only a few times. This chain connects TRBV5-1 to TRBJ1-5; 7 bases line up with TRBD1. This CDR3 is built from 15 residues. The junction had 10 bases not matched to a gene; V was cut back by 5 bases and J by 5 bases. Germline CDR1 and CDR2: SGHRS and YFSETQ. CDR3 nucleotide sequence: TGCGCCAGCAGTCCCCAGGGTACAGGGGATCAGCCCCAGCATTTT. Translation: CASSPQGTGDQPQHF.

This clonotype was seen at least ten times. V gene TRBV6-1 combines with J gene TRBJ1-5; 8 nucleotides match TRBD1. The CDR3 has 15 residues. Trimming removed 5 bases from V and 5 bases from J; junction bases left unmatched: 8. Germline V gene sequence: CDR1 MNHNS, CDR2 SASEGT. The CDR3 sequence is CASSPRGDRHQPQHF. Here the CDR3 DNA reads TGTGCCAGCAGTCCCCGCGGGGACAGGCATCAGCCCCAGCATTTT.

This CDR3 is CAWSVPTLQAQYF. In DNA, the CDR3 is TGTGCCTGGAGTGTCCCTACACTTCAGGCCCAGTACTTC. V is TRBV30 and J is TRBJ2-5, with unresolved D. V lost 0 bases, J lost 9 bases, and 14 bases lay in between. CDR1 is GTSNPN, CDR2 SVGIG, per germline (reference sequence). CDR3 length: 13 amino acids. The full variable domain, with the rest looked up from reference TRBV30 and TRBJ2-5, is SQTIHQWPATLVQPVGSPLSLECTVEGTSNPNLYWYRQAAGRGLQLLFYSVGIGQISSEVPQNLSASRPQDRQFILSSKKLLLSDSGFYLCAWSVPTLQAQYFGPGTRLLVL.

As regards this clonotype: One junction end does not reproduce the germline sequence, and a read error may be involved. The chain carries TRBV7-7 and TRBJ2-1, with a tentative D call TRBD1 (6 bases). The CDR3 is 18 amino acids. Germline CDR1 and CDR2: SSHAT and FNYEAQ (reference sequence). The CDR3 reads CASSLAFPGASSYNEQFF. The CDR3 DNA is TGTGCTAGCAGCTTAGCGTTCCCAGGGGCTAGCTCCTACAATGAGCAGTTCTTC.

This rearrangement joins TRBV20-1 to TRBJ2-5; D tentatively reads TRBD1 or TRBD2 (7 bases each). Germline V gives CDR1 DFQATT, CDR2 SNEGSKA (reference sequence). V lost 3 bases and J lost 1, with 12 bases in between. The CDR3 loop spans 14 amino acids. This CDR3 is CSARGRGPQETQYF. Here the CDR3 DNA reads TGCAGTGCTAGGGGGAGGGGGCCCCAAGAGACCCAGTACTTC.

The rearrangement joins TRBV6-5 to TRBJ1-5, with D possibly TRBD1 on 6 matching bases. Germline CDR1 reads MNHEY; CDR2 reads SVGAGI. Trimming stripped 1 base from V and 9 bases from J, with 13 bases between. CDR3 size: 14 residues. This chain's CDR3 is CASSYLTRGGPQHF. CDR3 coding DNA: TGTGCCAGCAGTTACTTGACAAGGGGGGGGCCCCAGCATTTT.

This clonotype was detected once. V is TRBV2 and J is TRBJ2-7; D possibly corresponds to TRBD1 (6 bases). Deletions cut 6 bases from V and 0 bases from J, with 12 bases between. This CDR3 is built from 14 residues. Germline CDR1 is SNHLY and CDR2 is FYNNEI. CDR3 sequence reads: CASRSVQGSYEQYF. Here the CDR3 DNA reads TGTGCCAGCAGGTCCGTACAGGGCTCCTACGAGCAGTACTTC.

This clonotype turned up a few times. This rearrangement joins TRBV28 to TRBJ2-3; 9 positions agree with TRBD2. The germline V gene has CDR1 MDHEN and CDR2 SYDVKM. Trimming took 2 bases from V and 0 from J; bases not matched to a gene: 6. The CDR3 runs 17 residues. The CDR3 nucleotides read TGTGCCAGCAGTTTACCCCCTAGCGGGATGAGCACAGATACGCAGTATTTT. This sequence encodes CASSLPPSGMSTDTQYF.

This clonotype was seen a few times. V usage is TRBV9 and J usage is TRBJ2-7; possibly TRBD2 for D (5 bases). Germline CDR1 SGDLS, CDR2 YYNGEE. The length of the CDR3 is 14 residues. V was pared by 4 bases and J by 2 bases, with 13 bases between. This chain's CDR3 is CASSNNRETYEQYF. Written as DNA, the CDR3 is TGTGCCAGCAGCAACAACCGGGAAACCTACGAGCAGTACTTC.

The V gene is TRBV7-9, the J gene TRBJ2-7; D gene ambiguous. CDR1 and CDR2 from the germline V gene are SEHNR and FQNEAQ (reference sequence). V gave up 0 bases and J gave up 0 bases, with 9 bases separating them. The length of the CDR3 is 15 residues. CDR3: CASSLAGTASYEQYF. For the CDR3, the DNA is TGTGCCAGCAGCTTAGCGGGAACTGCCTCCTACGAGCAGTACTTC.

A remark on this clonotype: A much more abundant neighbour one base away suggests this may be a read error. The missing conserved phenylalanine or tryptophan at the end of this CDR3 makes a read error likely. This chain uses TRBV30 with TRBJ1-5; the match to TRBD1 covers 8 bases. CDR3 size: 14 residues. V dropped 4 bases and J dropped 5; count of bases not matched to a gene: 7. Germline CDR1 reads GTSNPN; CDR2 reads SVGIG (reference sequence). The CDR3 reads CAWNRGGNDQPQHS. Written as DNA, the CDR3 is TGTGCCTGGAACAGGGGGGGGAACGATCAGCCCCAGCATTCT.

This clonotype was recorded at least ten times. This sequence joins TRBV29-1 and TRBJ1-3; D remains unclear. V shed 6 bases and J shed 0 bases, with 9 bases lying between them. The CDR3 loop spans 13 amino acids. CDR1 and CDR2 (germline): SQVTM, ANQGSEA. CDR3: CSVLESSGNTIYF. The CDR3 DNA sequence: TGCAGCGTGCTCGAGAGCTCTGGAAACACCATATATTTT.

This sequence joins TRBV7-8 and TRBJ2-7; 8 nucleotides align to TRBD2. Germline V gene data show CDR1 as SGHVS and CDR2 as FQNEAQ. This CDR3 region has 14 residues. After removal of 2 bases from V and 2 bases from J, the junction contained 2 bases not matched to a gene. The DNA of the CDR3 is TGTGCCAGCAGCTTACCCGGGAGGGCCTACGAGCAGTACTTC. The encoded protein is CASSLPGRAYEQYF.

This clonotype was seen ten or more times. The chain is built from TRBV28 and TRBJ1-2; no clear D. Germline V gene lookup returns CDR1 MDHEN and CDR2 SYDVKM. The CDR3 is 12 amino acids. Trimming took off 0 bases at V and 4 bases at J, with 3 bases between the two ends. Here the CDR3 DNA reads TGTGCCAGCAGTTTATGGAGCTATGGCTACACCTTC. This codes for CASSLWSYGYTF.

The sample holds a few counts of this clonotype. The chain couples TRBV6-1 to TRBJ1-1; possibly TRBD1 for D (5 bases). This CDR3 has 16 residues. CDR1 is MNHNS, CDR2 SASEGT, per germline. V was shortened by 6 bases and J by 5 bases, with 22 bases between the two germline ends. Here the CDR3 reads CASRLDPGAKSTEAFF. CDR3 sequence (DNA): TGTGCCAGCAGACTTGACCCTGGGGCCAAAAGTACTGAAGCTTTCTTT.

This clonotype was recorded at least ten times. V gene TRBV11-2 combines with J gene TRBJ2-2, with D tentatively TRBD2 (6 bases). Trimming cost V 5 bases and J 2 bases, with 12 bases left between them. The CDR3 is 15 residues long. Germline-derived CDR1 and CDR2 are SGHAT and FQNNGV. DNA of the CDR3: TGTGCCAGCAGCCAGTGGACTACAAACACCGGGGAGCTGTTTTTT. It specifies CASSQWTTNTGELFF. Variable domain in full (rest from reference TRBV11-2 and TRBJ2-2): EAGVAQSPRYKIIEKRQSVAFWCNPISGHATLYWYQQILGQGPKLLIQFQNNGVVDDSQLPKDRFSAERLKGVDSTLKIQPAKLEDSAVYLCASSQWTTNTGELFFGEGSRLTVL.

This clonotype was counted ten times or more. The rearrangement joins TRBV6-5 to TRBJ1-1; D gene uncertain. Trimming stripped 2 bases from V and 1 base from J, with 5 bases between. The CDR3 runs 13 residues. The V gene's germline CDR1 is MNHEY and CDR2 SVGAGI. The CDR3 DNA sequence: TGTGCCAGCAGTTACATGAGGAACACTGAAGCTTTCTTT. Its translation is CASSYMRNTEAFF.

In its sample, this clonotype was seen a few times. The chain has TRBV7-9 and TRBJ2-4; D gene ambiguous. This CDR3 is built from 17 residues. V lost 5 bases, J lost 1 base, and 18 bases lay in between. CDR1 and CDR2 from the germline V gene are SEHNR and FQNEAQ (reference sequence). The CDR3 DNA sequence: TGTGCCAGCAGCGACACAGCGATTTGGTTGGCCAAAAACATTCAGTACTTC. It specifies CASSDTAIWLAKNIQYF.